The 25 T cell receptor beta chains given below trace back to one sample, sequenced in a study of T cell responses to AZD1222 COVID-19 vaccine. Assay: immunoSEQ multiplex PCR; the TCRdb copy retains only in-frame clones and omits some. The sample carries 150,000 to 200,000 clones, about 88% recorded once. The sequencing used peripheral blood, collected 28 days after the second AZD1222 dose. Source of these receptors: an adult who received the AZD1222 COVID-19 vaccine.

The rearrangement uses TRBV10-3 and TRBJ2-7; perhaps D is TRBD1 or TRBD2 (7 bases each). Germline CDR1 reads ENHRY; CDR2 reads SYGVKD. The CDR3 contains 14 residues. Deletions cut 6 bases from V and 4 bases from J, with 16 bases between. The CDR3 bases are TGTGCCATCAGAACAGGGGCTAGCGGATACGAGCAGTACTTC. It is translated as CAIRTGASGYEQYF.

The gene calls are TRBV29-1 and TRBJ1-5, with D possibly TRBD1 on 6 matching bases. Trimming removed 6 bases at V and 3 bases at J, with 18 bases between. CDR1 is SQVTM, CDR2 ANQGSEA, per germline. CDR3 size: 15 residues. The CDR3 protein is CSVSVTGTPNQPQHF. The CDR3 nucleotides read TGCAGCGTATCGGTCACAGGGACTCCCAATCAGCCCCAGCATTTT. Together with reference TRBV29-1 and TRBJ1-5, the CDR3 gives the full variable domain: SAVISQKPSRDICQRGTSLTIQCQVDSQVTMMFWYRQQPGQSLTLIATANQGSEATYESGFVIDKFPISRPNLTFSTLTVSNMSPEDSSIYLCSVSVTGTPNQPQHFGDGTRLSIL.

The chain couples TRBV6-5 to TRBJ2-2; no definite D call. This CDR3 has 12 residues. Germline V CDR1 and CDR2: MNHEY, SVGAGI. Trimming left V 6 bases short and J 3 bases short, with 5 bases between. CDR3 nucleotide sequence: TGTGCCAGCAGATGGGACACCGGGGAGCTGTTTTTT. This gives the protein CASRWDTGELFF.

This rearrangement joins TRBV11-2 to TRBJ2-5; D is possibly TRBD1 or TRBD2 (5 bases each). The CDR3 runs 15 residues. CDR1 SGHAT and CDR2 FQNNGV come from the germline V gene. Trimming removed 5 bases from V and 1 base from J, with 14 bases in between. The chain's CDR3 is CASSRIRGPQETQYF. The DNA for the CDR3 is TGTGCCAGCAGCCGAATCCGGGGCCCCCAAGAGACCCAGTACTTC.

The rearrangement uses TRBV27 and TRBJ2-7; TRBD1 aligns across 8 bases. The CDR3 runs 14 residues. V lost 4 bases and J lost 2; bases outside the gene matches: 4. CDR1 MNHEY and CDR2 SMNVEV come from the germline V gene (reference sequence). The CDR3 is CASSYSTGAYEQYF. The CDR3, as DNA: TGTGCCAGCAGTTATTCGACAGGGGCCTACGAGCAGTACTTC.

This clone has a handful of counts. The chain uses TRBV2 and TRBJ1-5; no reliable D call. In germline, CDR1 is SNHLY, CDR2 FYNNEI. This CDR3 is 16 amino acids long. V lost 6 bases to trimming and J lost 0 bases, with 15 bases between them. CDR3 in amino acids: CASRGVGVGSNQPQHF. The CDR3 region has the DNA TGTGCCAGCAGGGGTGTGGGCGTTGGTAGCAATCAGCCCCAGCATTTT.

This clone was picked up one time. The chain employs TRBV19 and TRBJ1-2; the D is unclear. The germline gives CDR1 LNHDA, CDR2 SQIVND (reference sequence). The V gene lost 5 bases and the J gene lost 2 bases, with 12 bases spanning the gap. CDR3 length: 14 residues. This CDR3 reads CASSPLPGNYGYTF. CDR3 coding DNA: TGTGCCAGTAGTCCCCTCCCGGGAAACTATGGCTACACCTTC.

The gene calls are TRBV24-1 and TRBJ2-2, with D possibly TRBD1 on 6 matching bases. The CDR3 runs to 14 residues. Germline V lookup: CDR1 KGHDR, CDR2 SFDVKD. Trimming stripped 3 bases from V and 8 bases from J, with 12 bases between. For the CDR3, the DNA is TGTGCCACCAGTGATACAGGGCTGTTGGGGGAGCTGTTTTTT. Translated, it gives CATSDTGLLGELFF.

The chain links TRBV7-9 to TRBJ2-7; D gene ambiguous. CDR1 and CDR2 (germline): SEHNR, FQNEAQ (reference sequence). The CDR3 consists of 14 residues. V was trimmed by 1 base and J by 6 bases, leaving 13 bases between them. DNA for the CDR3: TGTGCCAGCAGCTTAGATGGACCTTCTGGCGAGCAGTACTTC. Its translation is CASSLDGPSGEQYF.

This clone has only a few counts. The V call is TRBV28, the J call TRBJ2-7; D gene ambiguous. CDR1 MDHEN and CDR2 SYDVKM come from the germline V gene. There are 11 residues in the CDR3. The V end lost 6 bases, the J end lost 4 bases, and 7 bases lay between the germline ends. CDR3 nucleotide sequence: TGTGCCAGCAGCTCACTTTACGAGCAGTACTTC. Translated, it gives CASSSLYEQYF.

This rearrangement joins TRBV7-9 to TRBJ2-1; D is undetermined. Trimming took 2 bases from V and 3 from J, leaving 11 bases between them. In germline, CDR1 is SEHNR, CDR2 FQNEAQ (reference sequence). The CDR3 is 15 residues long. The CDR3 loop reads CASSLPSAHYNEQFF. As DNA, the CDR3 is TGTGCCAGCAGCTTACCCTCAGCTCACTACAATGAGCAGTTCTTC.

This clone came up once. The chain uses TRBV30 and TRBJ2-3; D may correspond to TRBD1 or TRBD2 (5 bases each). The CDR3 length is 12 residues. Germline CDR1 reads GTSNPN; CDR2 reads SVGIG (reference sequence). Trimming took 5 bases from V and 4 from J, leaving 10 bases between them. CDR3 sequence: CAWGGLADTQYF. The CDR3 DNA reads as TGTGCCTGGGGGGGTTTGGCAGATACGCAGTATTTT.

On this clone itself: The sample carries other DNA sequences with the same CDR3. The rearrangement joins TRBV5-1 to TRBJ2-2; D is undetermined. The V end was cut by 0 bases, the J end by 1 base, with 4 bases between. The length of the CDR3 is 14 residues. Germline V gene sequence: CDR1 SGHRS, CDR2 YFSETQ. The CDR3 loop is CASSLDGNTGELFF. CDR3 bases: TGCGCCAGCAGCTTGGATGGGAACACCGGGGAGCTGTTTTTT.

This rearrangement joins TRBV4-2 to TRBJ2-5; D remains ambiguous. With 2 bases removed from V and 5 bases from J, the gap between germline ends came to 12 bases. Germline-derived CDR1 and CDR2 are LGHNA and YNFKEQ. The CDR3 consists of 14 residues. The DNA for the CDR3 is TGTGCCAGCAGCCAATCCGACACTCCCGAGACCCAGTACTTC. Protein sequence: CASSQSDTPETQYF.

V gene TRBV27 combines with J gene TRBJ1-5; TRBD1 might be the D (5 bases). Trimming removed 2 bases from V and 7 bases from J, with 12 bases in between. Germline lookup yields CDR1 MNHEY and CDR2 SMNVEV (reference sequence). The CDR3 runs to 14 residues. Here the CDR3 reads CASSLKEGRQPQHF. DNA of the CDR3: TGTGCCAGCAGTTTAAAGGAGGGGAGGCAGCCCCAGCATTTT.

The gene calls are TRBV7-9 and TRBJ1-4; D not certain. The V gene's germline CDR1 is SEHNR and CDR2 FQNEAQ (reference sequence). V shed 5 bases and J shed 7 bases, with 14 bases lying between them. The CDR3 has 14 residues. The DNA for the CDR3 is TGTGCCAGCAGCCCCGAGTTGTTCCCTGAAAAACTGTTTTTT. It encodes CASSPELFPEKLFF.

This chain links TRBV4-3 with TRBJ2-7, with 8 positions matching TRBD2. With V trimmed by 3 bases and J by 2 bases, 6 bases remained unmatched. Looked up from germline, CDR1 is LGHNA and CDR2 is YSLEER. The CDR3 spans 15 residues. CDR3 nucleotides: TGCGCCAGCAGCCAGGCTGGACTAGCAACCTACGAGCAGTACTTC. It is translated as CASSQAGLATYEQYF.

This chain joins TRBV7-3 and TRBJ1-1; D not resolved. Germline CDR1 reads SGHTA; CDR2 reads FQGTGA. The CDR3 extends over 16 amino acids. Trimming took 2 bases from V and 1 from J, leaving 14 bases between them. CDR3 loop: CASSLEAKRGNTEAFF. The CDR3 bases are TGTGCCAGCAGCTTAGAAGCGAAGAGAGGGAACACTGAAGCTTTCTTT.

The CDR3 region is CASSSRVSNQPQHF. In nucleotides, the CDR3 is TGTGCCAGCAGTTCGCGGGTAAGCAATCAGCCCCAGCATTTT. This rearrangement joins TRBV28 to TRBJ1-5; D gene ambiguous. This CDR3 contains 14 residues. V was pared by 4 bases and J by 1 base, with 8 bases between. Germline V gives CDR1 MDHEN, CDR2 SYDVKM.

V gene TRBV13 combines with J gene TRBJ2-7; TRBD1 agrees at 8 bases. The length of the CDR3 is 16 residues. The V and J ends lost 2 bases and 7 bases, in that order; junction bases with no gene match: 13. Per the germline V gene, CDR1 is PRHDT and CDR2 is FYEKMQ (reference sequence). The CDR3, as DNA: TGTGCCAGCAGCTTAACGTCGAGTCAGGGGGCGTGGGAGCAGTACTTC. It codes for CASSLTSSQGAWEQYF. Full variable domain (rest looked up from reference TRBV13 and TRBJ2-7): AAGVIQSPRHLIKEKRETATLKCYPIPRHDTVYWYQQGPGQDPQFLISFYEKMQSDKGSIPDRFSAQQFSDYHSELNMSSLELGDSALYFCASSLTSSQGAWEQYFGPGTRLTVT.

V usage is TRBV6-5 and J usage is TRBJ1-6; D may be TRBD1 (6 bases). The CDR3 covers 15 residues. Germline CDR1 reads MNHEY; CDR2 reads SVGAGI. Trimming left V 5 bases short and J 3 bases short, with 11 bases between. The DNA of the CDR3 is TGTGCCAGCAGTCGAGGGGGAGTCTATAATTCACCCCTCCACTTT. Its protein is CASSRGGVYNSPLHF.

The chain couples TRBV19 to TRBJ2-5; D possibly corresponds to TRBD1 (5 bases). The CDR3 spans 15 residues. Germline V gives CDR1 LNHDA, CDR2 SQIVND (reference sequence). The ends were cut back, 1 base at V and 2 bases at J, with 11 bases in the middle. CDR3 sequence: CASSIARTRQETQYF. Here the CDR3 DNA reads TGTGCCAGTAGTATAGCTAGGACAAGACAAGAGACCCAGTACTTC.

V usage is TRBV30 and J usage is TRBJ2-3; 7 bases match TRBD1. The germline V gene encodes CDR1 GTSNPN and CDR2 SVGIG (reference sequence). J was trimmed by 4 bases and V by 8 bases; bases with no gene match: 9. This CDR3 spans 13 amino acids. In DNA, the CDR3 is TGTGCCCGAGAGGCAGGGGGATCAGATACGCAGTATTTT. Its protein is CAREAGGSDTQYF.

The chain employs TRBV28 and TRBJ2-5; 8 nucleotides agree with TRBD1. The CDR3 runs to 15 residues. The V gene end was trimmed by 4 bases and the J gene end by 5 bases; junction bases not matched to a gene: 9. The V gene's germline CDR1 is MDHEN and CDR2 SYDVKM. The CDR3 nucleotides are TGTGCCAGCAGTTCCGCCGGGACAGGCAGTGAGACCCAGTACTTC. Translated: CASSSAGTGSETQYF.

This chain links TRBV30 with TRBJ1-4; no firm D call. V was trimmed by 2 bases and J by 3 bases, leaving 1 base between them. CDR3 length: 11 amino acids. Germline-derived CDR1 and CDR2 are GTSNPN and SVGIG (reference sequence). CDR3 region: CAWSPNEKLFF. DNA of the CDR3: TGTGCCTGGAGTCCTAATGAAAAACTGTTTTTT.